This record looks at one T cell receptor (beta chain) sequence and its context. These data come from a study of blood T cell repertoires in COVID-19. This CDR3 is 13 amino acids long. The germline V and J ends were trimmed by 2 bases and 5 bases, with 9 bases remaining between them. Germline V CDR1 and CDR2: SGHTA, FQGNSA. TCRdb keeps only in-frame clones here, not all; method: immunoSEQ multiplex PCR. The data show 210,000 or so clones, around nine tenths seen once. Material for sequencing was PBMCs or T cells enriched from blood (not recorded which). The gene calls are TRBV7-2 and TRBJ2-5, with TRBD2 as a possible D gene (5 bases). The receptor comes from a man in his thirties or forties who had recovered from COVID-19. CDR3 sequence: CASSLLREETQYF. The CDR3 DNA reads TGTGCCAGCAGCTTACTTAGGGAGGAGACCCAGTACTTC.